The 20 T cell receptor beta chains reported below all come from one sample, sequenced in a study of blood T cells in healthy people across ages. It was with a sample-barcoded 5' primer and a J-beta primer mix that a second PCR of about 6 to 12 cycles was run. TCRdb independently ran MiXCR on the 5' RACE reads; one entry per CDR3 protein. The data show about 970,000 distinct CDR3 sequences, around 54% seen once. Material: blood. The receptor set was obtained from a woman aged 55-69 years in good health.

The V and J genes are TRBV20-1 and TRBJ2-7; possibly TRBD2 for D (6 bases). The J call may be faulty, since TRBJ2-5 better matches the DNA end. The CDR3 sequence is 13 residues long. Germline V gives CDR1 DFQATT, CDR2 SNEGSKA (reference sequence). The CDR3 loop reads CSAKGPSGETQYF. The CDR3 nucleotides are TGCAGTGCAAAAGGACCGAGCGGGGAGACCCAGTACTTC.

This clonotype was found once. The chain carries TRBV24-1 and TRBJ2-1; 8 bases are shared with TRBD2. CDR3 length: 11 amino acids. The germline CDR1 and CDR2 sequences are KGHDR and SFDVKD. V shed 8 bases, J shed 15 bases, and the junction held 8 bases outside the gene matches. CDR3 in DNA: TGTGCCACCAAAGTGGGGACTAGACTGTTCTTC. Protein sequence: CATKVGTRLFF.

This clonotype was seen a handful of times. The gene calls are TRBV6-2 or TRBV6-3 and TRBJ2-1, with 10 nucleotides matching TRBD2. Germline V gene sequence: CDR1 MNHEY, CDR2 SVGEGT. CDR3 size: 16 residues. V gave up 3 bases and J gave up 8 bases; unmatched junction bases: 10. CDR3 sequence reads: CASSYMLSSGSHEQFF. The DNA of the CDR3 is TGTGCCAGCAGTTATATGTTGTCTAGCGGGAGCCATGAGCAGTTCTTC.

This clonotype was seen at least ten times. The CDR3 here is CASSRSASETQYF. The CDR3 nucleotides are TGTGCCAGCAGTCGTAGCGCATCAGAGACCCAGTACTTC. The chain joins TRBV7-2 to TRBJ2-5, with D possibly TRBD2 on 5 matching bases. Trimming pared 6 bases from V and 4 bases from J, leaving 12 bases between. Germline lookup yields CDR1 SGHTA and CDR2 FQGNSA. This CDR3 is 13 amino acids long.

This clonotype was seen a handful of times. The gene calls are TRBV4-1 and TRBJ2-5; a weak D match, TRBD2 (6 bases). Deletions cut 1 base from V and 5 bases from J, with 14 bases between. The CDR3 length is 15 residues. Germline CDR1 MGHRA, CDR2 YSYEKL. Here the CDR3 reads CASSQGRVKGETQYF. CDR3 nucleotide sequence: TGCGCCAGCAGCCAAGGGAGGGTTAAGGGGGAGACCCAGTACTTC.

This clonotype has more than one count but fewer than ten. V gene TRBV2 combines with J gene TRBJ2-1; D is unclear. The CDR3 is 11 amino acids. V shed 6 bases and J shed 10 bases, with 10 bases lying between them. CDR1 SNHLY and CDR2 FYNNEI come from the germline V gene. The DNA of the CDR3 is TGTGCCAGCAGCGCCGCGATAGAGCAGTTCTTC. It encodes CASSAAIEQFF.

This clonotype was seen more than once but under ten times. CDR3 sequence (DNA): TGTGCCAGCAGCTTTCGCCTAGCGGGAGGAACGGCCTACAATGAGCAGTTCTTC. Protein sequence: CASSFRLAGGTAYNEQFF. V and J are TRBV7-2 and TRBJ2-1, with TRBD2 matching over 11 bases. CDR3 length: 18 amino acids. CDR1 and CDR2 from the germline V gene are SGHTA and FQGNSA. The J segment lost 2 bases and the V segment lost 3 bases, leaving 9 bases of the junction unmatched. Filled out from reference TRBV7-2 and TRBJ2-1, the complete variable domain reads GAGVSQSPSNKVTEKGKDVELRCDPISGHTALYWYRQSLGQGLEFLIYFQGNSAPDKSGLPSDRFSAERTGGSVSTLTIQRTQQEDSAVYLCASSFRLAGGTAYNEQFFGPGTRLTVL.

The chain has TRBV7-3 and TRBJ2-1; TRBD1 matches 9 bases. The CDR3 is 15 residues long. V trimming: 3 bases; J trimming: 10 bases; junction bases outside the gene matches: 10. Germline lookup yields CDR1 SGHTA and CDR2 FQGTGA. This chain's CDR3 is CASSFTGGESYEQFF. CDR3 nucleotides: TGTGCCAGCAGCTTCACAGGGGGCGAGTCCTACGAGCAGTTCTTC.

The chain employs TRBV29-1 and TRBJ2-5; 9 positions match TRBD2. The J segment lost 4 bases and the V segment lost 4 bases, leaving 7 bases of the junction unmatched. This CDR3 has 14 amino acids. Germline CDR1 reads SQVTM; CDR2 reads ANQGSEA. The CDR3 bases are TGCAGCGTTGGAGTGACTAGCGGTAGAGAGACCCAGTACTTC. Translated, it gives CSVGVTSGRETQYF. Drawing the rest from reference TRBV29-1 and TRBJ2-5, the complete variable domain is SAVISQKPSRDICQRGTSLTIQCQVDSQVTMMFWYRQQPGQSLTLIATANQGSEATYESGFVIDKFPISRPNLTFSTLTVSNMSPEDSSIYLCSVGVTSGRETQYFGPGTRLLVL.

The chain is built from TRBV11-2 and TRBJ2-1, with D tentatively TRBD2 (5 bases). The V and J ends lost 3 bases and 7 bases respectively, with 16 bases between them. Germline V gene data show CDR1 as SGHAT and CDR2 as FQNNGV. The CDR3 runs 15 residues. CDR3 coding DNA: TGTGCCAGCAGCTTTTTCAGCGGAAATGTGAATGAGCAGTTCTTC. Amino acid sequence: CASSFFSGNVNEQFF.

This clonotype occurred a few times. This rearrangement joins TRBV3-1 to TRBJ2-5; TRBD1 or TRBD2 may be the D gene (5 bases each). Germline V gives CDR1 LGHDT, CDR2 YNNKEL (reference sequence). The length of the CDR3 is 13 residues. Trimming stripped 1 base from V and 5 bases from J, with 8 bases between. CDR3 in amino acids: CASSQAGTETQYF. CDR3 in DNA: TGTGCCAGCAGCCAAGCAGGGACGGAGACCCAGTACTTC.

This clonotype was counted between two and nine times. The chain is built from TRBV4-3 and TRBJ2-7; TRBD2 matches at 7 bases. The end of the DNA is better explained by TRBJ2-4, so the J call may be wrong. CDR1 is LGHNA, CDR2 YSLEER, per germline. This CDR3 contains 15 residues. The DNA of the CDR3 is TGCGCCAGCAGCCATAGGTCCAGTCGGGGGGACATTCAGTACTTC. Its protein product is CASSHRSSRGDIQYF.

This chain uses TRBV28 with TRBJ2-5; possible D gene TRBD2, 6 bases. V lost 5 bases to trimming and J lost 11 bases, with 15 bases between them. Germline V gene sequence: CDR1 MDHEN, CDR2 SYDVKM. The length of the CDR3 is 12 residues. CDR3 sequence reads: CASSTRTSGQYF. The CDR3 region has the DNA TGTGCCAGCAGTACTCGAACCAGCGGGCAGTACTTC.

The rearrangement joins TRBV6-2 or TRBV6-3 to TRBJ2-7, with D perhaps TRBD2 (6 bases). V gave up 4 bases and J gave up 6 bases, with 13 bases separating them. Per germline, CDR1 MNHEY and CDR2 SVGEGT. CDR3 length: 13 residues. CDR3: CASSLPSGVEQYF. The CDR3, as DNA: TGTGCCAGCAGTTTACCTTCGGGGGTCGAGCAGTACTTC.

The genes are TRBV15 and TRBJ2-3; D unresolved. This CDR3 is built from 13 residues. Germline V gene data show CDR1 as LNHNV and CDR2 as YYDKDF (reference sequence). Trimming removed 1 base from V and 8 bases from J, with 10 bases in between. The CDR3 bases are TGTGCCACCAGCAGAGTGGGCGTCGGTACGCAGTATTTT. This sequence encodes CATSRVGVGTQYF. Supplemented by reference TRBV15 and TRBJ2-3, the full variable domain reads DAMVIQNPRYQVTQFGKPVTLSCSQTLNHNVMYWYQQKSSQAPKLLFHYYDKDFNNEADTPDNFQSRRPNTSFCFLDIRSPGLGDTAMYLCATSRVGVGTQYFGPGTRLTVL.

This clonotype was observed a few times. The CDR3 region is CSARGREGSYNEQFF. As DNA, the CDR3 is TGCAGTGCTAGAGGTCGGGAGGGCTCCTACAATGAGCAGTTCTTC. The chain employs TRBV20-1 and TRBJ2-1; 8 bases are a match to TRBD2. This CDR3 is built from 15 residues. Losses at the gene ends were 1 base for V and 0 bases for J; bases not matched to a gene: 2. Per the germline V gene, CDR1 is DFQATT and CDR2 is SNEGSKA (reference sequence).

The V and J genes are TRBV4-3 and TRBJ2-1; 8 nucleotides match TRBD1. V shed 3 bases and J 7 bases; nucleotides not matched to a gene: 11. Germline values: CDR1 LGHNA, CDR2 YSLEER. The CDR3 sequence is 16 residues long. CDR3 in DNA: TGCGCCAGCAGCCAGCACGGGACAGGAGTTGGAAATGAGCAGTTCTTC. It codes for CASSQHGTGVGNEQFF.

This clonotype was observed many times. The CDR3 here is CASSYYTDGGEQYF. In DNA, the CDR3 is TGTGCCAGCAGCTACTACACGGATGGCGGCGAGCAGTACTTC. This chain links TRBV9 with TRBJ2-7; no definite D call. CDR1 is SGDLS, CDR2 YYNGEE, per germline. Trimming shortened V by 4 bases and J by 6 bases, and 17 bases separated the two germline ends. The CDR3 is 14 residues long.

A remark on this clonotype: A much larger clone is a single base away; this may be a read error. This chain links TRBV28 with TRBJ1-5; tentatively, D is TRBD1 (6 bases). The CDR3 covers 15 residues. CDR1 is MDHEN, CDR2 SYDVKM, per germline. In DNA form, the CDR3 reads TGTGCCAGCAGCTATACAGGGTCCTTCAATCAGCCCCGGCATTTT. This gives the protein CASSYTGSFNQPRHF. Variable domain in full (rest from reference TRBV28 and TRBJ1-5): DVKVTQSSRYLVKRTGEKVFLECVQDMDHENMFWYRQDPGLGLRLIYFSYDVKMKEKGDIPEGYSVSREKKERFSLILESASTNQTSMYLCASSYTGSFNQPRHFGDGTRLSIL.

This clonotype appeared a few times. The rearrangement joins TRBV27 to TRBJ1-5; D is undetermined. This CDR3 contains 13 residues. The germline V gene has CDR1 MNHEY and CDR2 SMNVEV (reference sequence). The V end was cut by 2 bases, the J end by 4 bases, with 6 bases between. The CDR3 sequence: CASSLKQNQPQHF. The CDR3 DNA sequence: TGTGCCAGCAGTTTAAAGCAGAATCAGCCCCAGCATTTT.